These 10 T cell receptor beta chains came from one sample sequenced in a study of blood T cell repertoires in COVID-19. The protocol was immunoSEQ multiplex PCR, while the TCRdb copy is restricted to in-frame clones and leaves out a portion. Among about 97,000 clones listed, 84% were seen once. The specimen was peripheral blood. The source of these receptors is a man aged 40-50 years with active or convalescent COVID-19.

This clone was counted between two and nine times. The gene calls are TRBV12-5 and TRBJ2-2; a possible D gene is TRBD2 (5 bases). V lost 1 base and J 9 bases, leaving 18 bases between the germline ends. Germline V CDR1 and CDR2: LGHNT, FRNRAP. This CDR3 contains 16 residues. CDR3 sequence (DNA): TGTGCTAGTGGTTTGGATCAAGGGAGTACCCGGTGGGAGCTGTTTTTT. Its protein is CASGLDQGSTRWELFF. The full variable domain, completed using reference TRBV12-5 and TRBJ2-2, is DARVTQTPRHKVTEMGQEVTMRCQPILGHNTVFWYRQTMMQGLELLAYFRNRAPLDDSGMPKDRFSAEMPDATLATLKIQPSEPRDSAVYFCASGLDQGSTRWELFFGEGSRLTVL.

This clone showed up just a few times. The genes are TRBV7-2 and TRBJ1-1; unclear D gene. Germline values: CDR1 SGHTA, CDR2 FQGNSA. V dropped 5 bases and J dropped 0 bases, with 10 bases sitting between them. The length of the CDR3 is 14 residues. CDR3 amino acids: CASSALRVNTEAFF. CDR3 in DNA: TGTGCCAGCAGCGCCCTGCGGGTGAACACTGAAGCTTTCTTT. Full variable domain (outside the CDR3, taken from reference TRBV7-2 and TRBJ1-1): GAGVSQSPSNKVTEKGKDVELRCDPISGHTALYWYRQSLGQGLEFLIYFQGNSAPDKSGLPSDRFSAERTGGSVSTLTIQRTQQEDSAVYLCASSALRVNTEAFFGQGTRLTVV.

This chain joins TRBV10-2 and TRBJ2-3, with a possible D match to TRBD2 (5 bases). This CDR3 region has 17 residues. V lost 0 bases to trimming and J lost 2 bases, with 15 bases between them. Germline CDR1 WSHSY, CDR2 SAAADI. Written as DNA, the CDR3 is TGCGCCAGCAGTGAGTCTATCCGGCGGGCGCTCACAGATACGCAGTATTTT. This translates into CASSESIRRALTDTQYF.

The chain combines TRBV6-6 with TRBJ1-3; 9 positions agree with TRBD1. Looked up from germline, CDR1 is MNHNY and CDR2 is SVGAGI (reference sequence). The ends lost 5 bases at V and 2 bases at J; junction bases unmatched: 10. CDR3 length: 17 amino acids. The CDR3 reads CASSPKQGTGPGNTIYF. The CDR3 DNA reads as TGTGCCAGCAGTCCGAAACAAGGGACAGGGCCTGGAAACACCATATATTTT.

The chain couples TRBV7-2 to TRBJ1-1; D not certain. Trimming cost V 1 base and J 2 bases, with 11 bases left between them. CDR3 size: 15 residues. The germline V gene has CDR1 SGHTA and CDR2 FQGNSA. CDR3 in amino acids: CASSLGAQVNTEAFF. For the CDR3, the DNA is TGTGCCAGCAGCTTAGGGGCGCAGGTCAACACTGAAGCTTTCTTT.

The chain couples TRBV11-2 to TRBJ2-3, with 8 bases aligning to TRBD2. This CDR3 spans 14 amino acids. Per the germline V gene, CDR1 is SGHAT and CDR2 is FQNNGV. The V segment lost 0 bases and the J segment 5 bases; nucleotides outside the gene matches: 1. The CDR3 loop is CASSLELAVDTQYF. CDR3 DNA sequence: TGTGCCAGCAGCTTAGAACTAGCGGTAGATACGCAGTATTTT. Using reference TRBV11-2 and TRBJ2-3 for the parts outside the CDR3, the full variable domain is EAGVAQSPRYKIIEKRQSVAFWCNPISGHATLYWYQQILGQGPKLLIQFQNNGVVDDSQLPKDRFSAERLKGVDSTLKIQPAKLEDSAVYLCASSLELAVDTQYFGPGTRLTVL.

As for this clone: This CDR3 is also generated by other DNA sequences in the sample. The V gene is TRBV4-1, the J gene TRBJ1-6; TRBD1 agrees at 7 bases. Germline CDR1 and CDR2: MGHRA and YSYEKL. The length of the CDR3 is 17 residues. V lost 0 bases, J lost 0 bases, and 2 bases stayed unmatched. The CDR3 sequence: CASSQDRGSSYNSPLHF. The CDR3 coding sequence is TGCGCCAGCAGCCAAGACAGGGGGAGCTCCTATAATTCACCCCTCCACTTT.

This clone was found once. The chain uses TRBV4-3 and TRBJ1-2; TRBD1 matches 9 bases. Germline lookup yields CDR1 LGHNA and CDR2 YSLEER. V dropped 3 bases and J dropped 2; count of bases not matched to a gene: 7. This CDR3 spans 16 amino acids. The CDR3 sequence is CASSQGTGWVNYGYTF. In nucleotides, the CDR3 is TGCGCCAGCAGCCAGGGGACAGGGTGGGTCAACTATGGCTACACCTTC.

V usage is TRBV27 and J usage is TRBJ2-2, with TRBD1 matching 7 bases. This CDR3 has 15 amino acids. V shed 1 base, J shed 7 bases, and the junction held 6 bases outside the gene matches. CDR1 and CDR2 from the germline V gene are MNHEY and SMNVEV (reference sequence). CDR3 sequence (DNA): TGTGCCAGCAGTTTATGGCAGGGGGTGGTCGGGGAGCTGTTTTTT. Translated: CASSLWQGVVGELFF.

The J gene is TRBJ2-7, the V gene TRBV4-2; TRBD2 aligns across 12 bases. The V segment lost 4 bases and the J segment 1 base; nucleotides outside the gene matches: 5. Germline CDR1 reads LGHNA; CDR2 reads YNFKEQ. CDR3 size: 16 residues. The CDR3, as DNA: TGTGCCAGCAGCCCCCAACTAGCGGGGGGATCCTACGAGCAGTACTTC. It codes for CASSPQLAGGSYEQYF.